Listed below are T cell receptor beta chains from one sample, sequenced in a study of T cell responses to AZD1222 COVID-19 vaccine. Repertoires were generated with immunoSEQ multiplex PCR, while TCRdb's copy carries only in-frame clones and drops some. The sample holds under 150,000 clones; 90% are singletons and the top ten take about 1.5%. Source: peripheral blood, taken 28 days after the second AZD1222 dose. The origin of the receptors is an adult who received the AZD1222 COVID-19 vaccine. CDR3s include the opening cysteine and the closing phenylalanine or tryptophan. A D gene is named only where the DNA matches it firmly. Some rows have no size entry. The others give once, few or many, or a class for an expanded clone.

D: -; length: 16; J: TRBJ2-4; V: TRBV6-1; size: -; CDR3: CASSEAGGLAKNIQYF; DNA: TGTGCCAGCAGTGAAGCAGGAGGGTTAGCCAAAAACATTCAGTACTTC
D: -; length: 12; J: TRBJ2-5; V: TRBV12-3/TRBV12-4; size: -; CDR3: CASARLQGAQYF; DNA: TGTGCCTCCGCGCGCCTCCAAGGGGCCCAGTACTTC
D: TRBD1; length: 15; J: TRBJ1-5; V: TRBV5-1; size: -; CDR3: CASSLGQGDNQPQHF; DNA: TGCGCCAGCAGCTTGGGCCAGGGGGATAATCAGCCCCAGCATTTT
D: -; length: 14; J: TRBJ1-5; V: TRBV14; size: -; CDR3: CASSLQGRDQPQHF; DNA: TGTGCCAGCAGCCTTCAGGGGAGGGATCAGCCCCAGCATTTT
D: -; length: 17; J: TRBJ2-2; V: TRBV5-1; size: -; CDR3: CASSISPGHLNTGELFF; DNA: TGCGCCAGCAGCATAAGTCCGGGACACCTGAACACCGGGGAGCTGTTTTTT
D: TRBD2; length: 15; J: TRBJ2-5; V: TRBV5-1; size: -; CDR3: CASSRTSGARETQYF; DNA: TGCGCCAGCAGCCGGACTAGCGGGGCCAGGGAGACCCAGTACTTC
D: TRBD2; length: 15; J: TRBJ2-1; V: TRBV6-5; size: -; CDR3: CASSYTGLQNNEQFF; DNA: TGTGCCAGCAGTTACACGGGACTACAGAACAATGAGCAGTTCTTC
D: -; length: 13; J: TRBJ2-2; V: TRBV30; size: -; CDR3: CAWADSSTGELFF; DNA: TGTGCCTGGGCCGACTCCTCCACCGGGGAGCTGTTTTTT
D: TRBD2; length: 18; J: TRBJ2-3; V: TRBV29-1; size: -; CDR3: CSVTRGSGLAGGTDTQYF; DNA: TGCAGCGTTACCCGGGGCTCCGGGCTAGCGGGAGGGACAGATACGCAGTATTTT
D: -; length: 15; J: TRBJ1-3; V: TRBV7-8; size: -; CDR3: CASSPYRVSGNTIYF; DNA: TGTGCCAGCAGCCCGTACAGGGTATCAGGAAACACCATATATTTT
D: -; length: 17; J: TRBJ2-1; V: TRBV12-1; size: -; CDR3: CASSPTLGQGSYNEQFF; DNA: TGTGCCAGCAGCCCGACCCTCGGACAGGGCTCCTACAATGAGCAGTTCTTC
D: -; length: 17; J: TRBJ1-4; V: TRBV4-3; size: -; CDR3: CASSPNPTGATNEKLFF; DNA: TGCGCCAGCAGCCCGAACCCCACCGGCGCAACTAATGAAAAACTGTTTTTT
D: TRBD2; length: 17; J: TRBJ2-2; V: TRBV18; size: -; CDR3: CASSPPGLAGRTGELFF; DNA: TGTGCCAGCTCACCACCGGGACTAGCGGGGCGGACCGGGGAGCTGTTTTTT
D: -; length: 14; J: TRBJ2-2; V: TRBV19; size: -; CDR3: CASSLQGGTGELFF; DNA: TGTGCCAGTAGTCTACAGGGCGGTACCGGGGAGCTGTTTTTT
D: TRBD1; length: 17; J: TRBJ1-4; V: TRBV2; size: few; CDR3: CASSEIAPTGTGEKLFF; DNA: TGTGCCAGCAGTGAAATCGCCCCGACCGGGACAGGGGAAAAACTGTTTTTT
D: -; length: 13; J: TRBJ2-4; V: TRBV28; size: -; CDR3: CASSMTEANIQYF; DNA: TGTGCCAGCAGTATGACAGAAGCAAACATTCAGTACTTC
D: -; length: 15; J: TRBJ1-1; V: TRBV5-6; size: -; CDR3: CASSSTMFMNTEAFF; DNA: TGTGCCAGCAGCTCCACCATGTTTATGAACACTGAAGCTTTCTTT
D: TRBD1; length: 16; J: TRBJ1-4; V: TRBV5-1; size: -; CDR3: CASSLTGAQANEKLFF; DNA: TGCGCCAGCAGCTTAACAGGGGCGCAGGCTAATGAAAAACTGTTTTTT
D: -; length: 14; J: TRBJ1-6; V: TRBV2; size: -; CDR3: CASTREGGDSPLHF; DNA: TGTGCCAGCACCCGGGAGGGCGGGGATTCACCCCTCCACTTT
D: -; length: 13; J: TRBJ1-1; V: TRBV7-2; size: -; CDR3: CASSLLARGEAFF; DNA: TGTGCCAGCAGCTTACTTGCGCGGGGTGAAGCTTTCTTT
D: TRBD2; length: 15; J: TRBJ2-7; V: TRBV28; size: -; CDR3: CASSPGGSGRYEQYF; DNA: TGTGCCAGCAGTCCCGGTGGTAGCGGGAGATACGAGCAGTACTTC
D: TRBD1; length: 14; J: TRBJ2-1; V: TRBV2; size: -; CDR3: CASSRDRGGDEQFF; DNA: TGTGCCAGCAGCCGGGACAGGGGGGGTGATGAGCAGTTCTTC
D: TRBD2; length: 17; J: TRBJ2-7; V: TRBV25-1; size: -; CDR3: CASSAERGLAGVYEQYF; DNA: TGTGCCAGCAGTGCTGAGAGGGGACTAGCGGGAGTCTACGAGCAGTACTTC
D: TRBD1; length: 15; J: TRBJ2-2; V: TRBV29-1; size: -; CDR3: CSGKAGTANTGELFF; DNA: TGCAGCGGGAAAGCCGGGACAGCAAACACCGGGGAGCTGTTTTTT
D: -; length: 13; J: TRBJ2-5; V: TRBV27; size: -; CDR3: CASSWGSLETQYF; DNA: TGTGCCAGCAGTTGGGGGTCATTAGAGACCCAGTACTTC
D: TRBD1; length: 14; J: TRBJ1-6; V: TRBV19; size: -; CDR3: CASDRGSYNSPLHF; DNA: TGTGCCAGCGACAGGGGGTCTTATAATTCACCCCTCCACTTT
D: -; length: 14; J: TRBJ1-2; V: TRBV7-2; size: -; CDR3: CASSFNDKGYGYTF; DNA: TGTGCCAGCAGCTTTAACGATAAGGGATATGGCTACACCTTC